This T cell receptor (beta chain) was obtained from a study of T cell changes during pregnancy in multiple sclerosis. Method: immunoSEQ multiplex PCR; TCRdb's copy keeps in-frame clones and lacks some. The data show around 83,000 clones, with about nine tenths seen just once and about 0.45% held by the top ten. The sequence derives from a female donor with multiple sclerosis, enrolled in a pregnancy study. Sequenced here: CD4+ T cells from peripheral blood mononuclear cells, sampled in the second trimester of pregnancy.

This CDR3 is CASSFPKALTGDTQYF. The CDR3 bases are TGTGCCAGCAGCTTCCCCAAGGCACTGACGGGGGATACGCAGTATTTT. V gene TRBV7-9 combines with J gene TRBJ2-3; D is possibly TRBD2 (5 bases). This CDR3 has 16 residues. Trimming removed 3 bases from V and 6 bases from J, with 19 bases in between. Germline V CDR1 and CDR2: SEHNR, FQNEAQ (reference sequence).